This note documents a single TCR beta chain sequence. The entry originates in a study of identifying expanded T cells in peripheral blood. Measured with immunoSEQ multiplex PCR; TCRdb has only the in-frame clones, and not every one. Among roughly 84,000 clones listed, roughly 90% were seen once. Sequenced input: blood. This sequence originates from a person aged 18-70 years in good health.

The CDR3 reads CASTRDTFTDTQYF. In DNA, the CDR3 is TGTGCCAGCACCCGGGACACCTTCACAGATACGCAGTATTTT. This rearrangement joins TRBV11-2 to TRBJ2-3; D perhaps matches TRBD1 (6 bases). V was cut by 7 bases and J by 2 bases, with 13 bases left in between. The germline gives CDR1 SGHAT, CDR2 FQNNGV. This CDR3 has 14 amino acids.